This entry lists 10 T cell receptor beta chains sequenced from one sample in a study of somatic mutations in cytotoxic T cells in rheumatoid arthritis. Sequenced by immunoSEQ multiplex PCR; TCRdb stores in-frame clones only, minus some. The sample lists roughly 20,000 clones, 70% to 75% occurring once. Sequenced: CD8+ T cells sorted from blood. The source of these receptors is a woman aged 55-69 years in good health.

The V gene is TRBV30, the J gene TRBJ2-3; the match to TRBD2 covers 8 bases. Germline V gene lookup returns CDR1 GTSNPN and CDR2 SVGIG (reference sequence). The CDR3 has 16 residues. V lost 4 bases and J lost 1; bases outside the gene matches: 10. CDR3 DNA: TGTGCCTGGAATGGTCTAGCGGGCTACGGCACAGATACGCAGTATTTT. It encodes CAWNGLAGYGTDTQYF.

V gene TRBV5-4 combines with J gene TRBJ1-1, with D hard to call. The CDR3 has 12 residues. Trimming removed 5 bases from V and 1 base from J, with 6 bases in between. The germline gives CDR1 SGHNT, CDR2 YYREEE (reference sequence). CDR3 loop: CASRTGNTEAFF. The CDR3 nucleotides read TGTGCCAGCAGGACCGGGAACACTGAAGCTTTCTTT.

This clone has only a few counts. The J gene is TRBJ2-3, the V gene TRBV10-3, with D possibly being TRBD2 (5 bases). Germline loops: CDR1 ENHRY, CDR2 SYGVKD. With 7 bases removed from V and 3 bases from J, the gap between germline ends came to 14 bases. The CDR3 has 14 residues. The CDR3 sequence: CAIKDGVRTDTQYF. The CDR3 coding sequence is TGTGCCATCAAGGACGGGGTCCGTACAGATACGCAGTATTTT.

A note on this clone: The same CDR3 arises from other DNA sequences in this sample as well. The chain recombines TRBV4-1 with TRBJ2-7; D gene unclear. The CDR3 has 13 amino acids. Trimming cost V 1 base and J 3 bases, with 7 bases left between them. Germline V CDR1 and CDR2: MGHRA, YSYEKL. In DNA form, the CDR3 reads TGCGCCAGCAGCCAAGGAGAGGTCTACGAGCAGTACTTC. Its protein product is CASSQGEVYEQYF.

This clone was seen a few times. The chain has TRBV9 and TRBJ2-2, with a tentative D call TRBD2 (6 bases). Trimming removed 0 bases from V and 13 bases from J, with 10 bases in between. Germline CDR1 reads SGDLS; CDR2 reads YYNGEE. This CDR3 has 12 amino acids. The CDR3 DNA follows: TGTGCCAGCAGCGTAGTGCGGGGCGGGCTGTTTTTT. Its protein is CASSVVRGGLFF.

This clone has only a few counts. The CDR3 DNA is TGCAGCGTTGAAGATAGTCCAGGGGCATGGAACACTGAAGCTTTCTTT. It encodes CSVEDSPGAWNTEAFF. This chain joins TRBV29-1 and TRBJ1-1, with D tentatively TRBD1 (6 bases). CDR1 and CDR2 from the germline V gene are SQVTM and ANQGSEA. Trimming cost V 0 bases and J 1 base, with 15 bases left between them. The CDR3 spans 16 residues. Together with reference TRBV29-1 and TRBJ1-1, the CDR3 gives the full variable domain: SAVISQKPSRDICQRGTSLTIQCQVDSQVTMMFWYRQQPGQSLTLIATANQGSEATYESGFVIDKFPISRPNLTFSTLTVSNMSPEDSSIYLCSVEDSPGAWNTEAFFGQGTRLTVV.

The rearrangement links TRBV5-5 to TRBJ1-4; D unclear. V was trimmed by 5 bases and J by 8 bases, leaving 16 bases between them. This CDR3 contains 14 residues. Germline CDR1 SGHKS, CDR2 YYEKEE (reference sequence). CDR3 residues: CASSYDVRYEKLFF. For the CDR3, the DNA is TGTGCCAGCAGTTACGACGTGAGGTACGAAAAACTGTTTTTT.

This clone was picked up one time. The V and J genes are TRBV11-1 and TRBJ2-2; 7 bases are shared with TRBD1. The V and J ends lost 5 bases and 3 bases, in that order; junction bases with no gene match: 12. This CDR3 has 17 residues. Germline V lookup: CDR1 SGHAT, CDR2 FQDESV (reference sequence). Here the CDR3 DNA reads TGTGCCAGCAGCGACGAATTTAACAGGGGCCACACCGGGGAGCTGTTTTTT. Residues: CASSDEFNRGHTGELFF.

J is TRBJ2-1 and V is TRBV7-6; the match to TRBD1 covers 7 bases. After removal of 5 bases from V and 2 bases from J, the junction contained 9 bases not matched to a gene. The germline gives CDR1 SGHVS, CDR2 FNYEAQ. The CDR3 loop spans 16 amino acids. The DNA of the CDR3 is TGTGCCAGCAGCCTACTAGACAGGGACCCCTACAATGAGCAGTTCTTC. Translated, it gives CASSLLDRDPYNEQFF.

V is TRBV9 and J is TRBJ1-4; possible D gene TRBD1, 5 bases. The CDR3 runs 13 residues. Germline V gene sequence: CDR1 SGDLS, CDR2 YYNGEE. V lost 7 bases and J lost 3, with 10 bases in between. Written as DNA, the CDR3 is TGTGCCAGCGGGGGGGGAGCTAATGAAAAACTGTTTTTT. Residues: CASGGGANEKLFF.